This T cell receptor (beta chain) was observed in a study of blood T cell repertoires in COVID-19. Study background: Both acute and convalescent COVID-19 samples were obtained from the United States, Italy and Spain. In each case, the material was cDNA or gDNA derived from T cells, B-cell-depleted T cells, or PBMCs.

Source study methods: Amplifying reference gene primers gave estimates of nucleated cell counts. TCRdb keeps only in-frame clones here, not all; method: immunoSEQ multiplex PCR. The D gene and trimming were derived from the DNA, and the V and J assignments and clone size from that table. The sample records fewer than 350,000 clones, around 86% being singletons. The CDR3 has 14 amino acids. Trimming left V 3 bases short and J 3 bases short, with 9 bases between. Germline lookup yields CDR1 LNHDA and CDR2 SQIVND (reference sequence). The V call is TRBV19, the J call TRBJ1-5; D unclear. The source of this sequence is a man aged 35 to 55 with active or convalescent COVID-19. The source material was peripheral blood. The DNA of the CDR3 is TGTGCCAGTAGTATGGCTCTTTCCAATCAGCCCCAGCATTTT. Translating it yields CASSMALSNQPQHF. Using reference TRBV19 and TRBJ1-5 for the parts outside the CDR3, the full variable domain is DGGITQSPKYLFRKEGQNVTLSCEQNLNHDAMYWYRQDPGQGLRLIYYSQIVNDFQKGDIAEGYSVSREKKESFPLTVTSAQKNPTAFYLCASSMALSNQPQHFGDGTRLSIL.